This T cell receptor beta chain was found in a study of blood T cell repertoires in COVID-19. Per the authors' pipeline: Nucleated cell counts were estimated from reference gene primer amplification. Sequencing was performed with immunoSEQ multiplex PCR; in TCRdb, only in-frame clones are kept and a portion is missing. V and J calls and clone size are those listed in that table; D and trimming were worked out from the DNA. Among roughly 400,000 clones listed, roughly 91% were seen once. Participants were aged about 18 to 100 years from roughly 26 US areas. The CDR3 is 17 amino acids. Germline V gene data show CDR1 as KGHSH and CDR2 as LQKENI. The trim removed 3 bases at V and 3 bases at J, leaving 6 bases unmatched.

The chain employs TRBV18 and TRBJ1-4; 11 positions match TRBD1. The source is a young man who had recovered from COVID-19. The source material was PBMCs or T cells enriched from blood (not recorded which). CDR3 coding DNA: TGTGCCAGCTCACCGCAGGGGACAGGGGGTTCTAATGAAAAACTGTTTTTT. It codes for CASSPQGTGGSNEKLFF.